This T cell receptor beta chain came from a study of cytomegalovirus exposure and HLA in healthy donors. PCR used 60 Vbeta primers and 13 Jbeta primers. Profiled with immunoSEQ multiplex PCR; TCRdb holds only in-frame clones, not every one. The sample has about 150,000 clones, 50% to 75% seen once. Each donor's status was that of a healthy bone marrow donor. Germline lookup yields CDR1 SGHRS and CDR2 YFSETQ. V gave up 0 bases and J gave up 5 bases, with 12 bases separating them. This CDR3 is 14 amino acids long. Study-level points and caveats: A missense variant in DCLRE1C was later tied to TCR beta V- and J-gene trimming. Several of the most significant clusters appeared linked to common viral pathogens, based on a later analysis.

A word on this clone: The antigen remains unidentified.

The sequencing sample was made of PBMCs. The chain employs TRBV5-1 and TRBJ2-7; a weak D match, TRBD2 (5 bases). The clonotype was recovered from a woman in her fifties or sixties in good health and CMV-seropositive. CDR3 sequence: CASSLGREFDEQYF. The CDR3, as DNA: TGCGCCAGCAGCTTGGGAAGGGAGTTCGACGAGCAGTACTTC.